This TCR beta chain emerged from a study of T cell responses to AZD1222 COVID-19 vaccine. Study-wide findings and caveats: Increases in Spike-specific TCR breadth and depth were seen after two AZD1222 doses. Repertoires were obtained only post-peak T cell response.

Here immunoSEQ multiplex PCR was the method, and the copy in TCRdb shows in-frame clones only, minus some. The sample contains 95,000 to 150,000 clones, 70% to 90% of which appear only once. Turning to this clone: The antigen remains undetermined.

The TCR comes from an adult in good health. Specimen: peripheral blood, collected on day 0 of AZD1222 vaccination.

The CDR3 coding sequence is TGTGCCAGCAGCCCATGGGGCAGGGAGGCAGATACGCAGTATTTT. Residues: CASSPWGREADTQYF. V usage is TRBV7-9 and J usage is TRBJ2-3; TRBD2 is a possible D gene (6 bases). The CDR3 consists of 15 residues. The V end lost 5 bases, the J end lost 4 bases, and 16 bases lay between the germline ends. Germline V gene lookup returns CDR1 SEHNR and CDR2 FQNEAQ (reference sequence).